This T cell receptor beta chain is from a study of cytomegalovirus exposure and HLA in healthy donors. Regarding the study as a whole: Judged likely to be a sequencing artifact was a cluster of highly shared sequence variants. An analysis was carried out at a later point. It showed that HLA-associated TCR beta chains were more clonally expanded than equally common non-associated chains. Earlier findings revealed that most TCR beta V segments proved productive either about 90% or about 30% of the time.

The PCR contained 60 Vbeta and 13 Jbeta primers. Repertoires were generated with immunoSEQ multiplex PCR, while TCRdb's copy carries only in-frame clones and drops some. The repertoire holds about 200,000 clones, with 70% to 80% as singletons. As for the donors, each was a healthy bone marrow donor. On this clone itself: The antigen remains undetermined.

The sequence was obtained from a woman aged 30 to 39 in good health and CMV-seropositive. The sequencing sample was made of PBMCs.

CDR3 nucleotide sequence: TGTGCCAGCAGCTTAGCGCTCTCAGGGCAGCCCCAGCATTTT. It yields the protein CASSLALSGQPQHF. V gene TRBV7-9 combines with J gene TRBJ1-5; a weak D match, TRBD1 (5 bases). V dropped 0 bases and J dropped 7 bases, with 10 bases sitting between them. This CDR3 is 14 amino acids long. Germline V gives CDR1 SEHNR, CDR2 FQNEAQ (reference sequence).